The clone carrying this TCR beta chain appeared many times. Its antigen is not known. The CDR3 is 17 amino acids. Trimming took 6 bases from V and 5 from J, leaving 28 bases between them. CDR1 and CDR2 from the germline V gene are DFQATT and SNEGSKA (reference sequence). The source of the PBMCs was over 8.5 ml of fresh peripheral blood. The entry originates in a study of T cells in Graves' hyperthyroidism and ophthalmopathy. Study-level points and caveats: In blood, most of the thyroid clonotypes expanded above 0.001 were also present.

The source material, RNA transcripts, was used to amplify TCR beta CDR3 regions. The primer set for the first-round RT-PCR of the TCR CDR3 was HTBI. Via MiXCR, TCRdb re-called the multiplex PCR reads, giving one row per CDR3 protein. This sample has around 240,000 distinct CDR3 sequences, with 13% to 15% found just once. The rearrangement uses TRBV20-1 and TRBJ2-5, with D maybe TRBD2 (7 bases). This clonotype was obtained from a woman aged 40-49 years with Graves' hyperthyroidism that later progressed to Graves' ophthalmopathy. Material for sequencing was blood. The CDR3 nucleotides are TGCAGTGCCCCCAGCTCAACAGGGCGGGAGATCGAGGAGACCCAGTACTTC. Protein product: CSAPSSTGREIEETQYF.